This entry concerns a single T cell receptor beta chain. Its antigen is currently unknown. The data derive from a study of CD8 T cells in Susac syndrome. Background on the study: Of the sequenced Susac syndrome patients, over 5 had active disease and eight were in remission. Study-wide results and limits: The total CD8+ repertoires contained about 16 Susac-specific public clones, and the CD8+ TEMRA repertoires contained roughly 5. Acknowledgment was made by the study that its TCR sequencing and HLA analysis involved a relatively small number of individuals.

An input of about 0.5 to 1 ug of RNA was subjected to reverse transcription using random hexamers. An immunoSEQ multiplex PCR amplified TCR beta CDR3 over 54 Vbeta and 13 Jbeta. MiXCR was run by TCRdb on the immunoSEQ multiplex PCR reads, yielding one entry per CDR3 protein. The table lists tens of thousands of distinct CDR3 sequences, under 95% of them singletons. Germline V gene data show CDR1 as MNHEY and CDR2 as SVGEGT. CDR3 length: 14 residues. J gave up 4 bases and V 8 bases, and 7 bases lay outside the gene matches. The TCR sequence derives from a human donor with Susac syndrome. The sequencing input was CD8+ T cells from PBMCs. The chain combines TRBV6-2 or TRBV6-3 with TRBJ2-2; 7 nucleotides match TRBD2. The DNA for the CDR3 is TGTGCCAGCTCCTGGCTAGCGGTCACCGGGGAGCTGTTTTTT. Its translation: CASSWLAVTGELFF.